The TCR beta chain described here comes from a study of control samples from healthy donors and cancer patients. This clone is a singleton in its sample. V lost 5 bases and J 1 base, leaving 15 bases between the germline ends. Germline CDR1 reads MNHEY; CDR2 reads SMNVEV (reference sequence). This CDR3 is built from 16 residues. The method was immunoSEQ multiplex PCR; TCRdb's version includes in-frame clones alone and lacks a portion of them. The table includes around 110,000 clones, 85% to 95% detected once. The gene calls are TRBV27 and TRBJ2-1, with TRBD1 as a possible D gene (6 bases). Sequencing was done on a sample of blood. The clonotype comes from a man under 40 in good health. CDR3 sequence reads: CASSPQGFPSYNEQFF. The CDR3, as DNA: TGTGCCAGCAGTCCGCAGGGGTTTCCTTCCTACAATGAGCAGTTCTTC.